This T cell receptor beta chain is drawn from a study of cytomegalovirus exposure and HLA in healthy donors. As for the study in general: An early data release held 70 million to 90 million unique TCRs from HLA-typed donors.

Study findings and constraints: An analysis done earlier found most TCR beta V segments productive about 90% or about 30% of the time. In most subjects, TCR beta sequences reportedly gave accurate predictions of HLA-A and HLA-B alleles.

PCR used 60 Vbeta primers and 13 Jbeta primers. The data were produced by immunoSEQ multiplex PCR, yet TCRdb's version contains in-frame clones alone and is incomplete. The table has around 62,000 clones, about four fifths seen once; the top ten hold roughly 2.9%. Remarks on this clone: Its antigen is currently unknown. Sequence at one end of the junction differs from germline and may be a read error.

This CDR3 has 11 residues. The germline CDR1 and CDR2 sequences are SEHNR and FQNEAQ (reference sequence). Sequenced sample: PBMCs. The receptor's source is a woman under 40 in good health and CMV-seronegative. The rearrangement links TRBV7-9 to TRBJ1-1, with unresolved D. The CDR3 DNA sequence: TGTTCCAGCAGCTTTTACAATGAAGCTTTCTTT. This gives the protein CSSSFYNEAFF.